These 24 T cell receptor beta chains share one sample of origin, sequenced in a study of blood T cell repertoires in COVID-19. Repertoires were generated with immunoSEQ multiplex PCR, while TCRdb's copy carries only in-frame clones and drops some. The table shows over 400,000 clones, with 70% to 90% occurring only once. Specimen: peripheral blood. These receptors were obtained from a human donor in a cohort sampled during active COVID-19.

The chain has TRBV2 and TRBJ1-1; no clear D. This CDR3 is 17 amino acids long. V was shortened by 6 bases and J by 3 bases, with 23 bases between the two germline ends. Germline V gene sequence: CDR1 SNHLY, CDR2 FYNNEI. The CDR3 here is CASRDDKRAGWDTEAFF. Written as DNA, the CDR3 is TGTGCCAGCAGGGACGACAAGAGGGCAGGATGGGACACTGAAGCTTTCTTT.

This CDR3 reads CASRRDSFYEQYF. In nucleotides, the CDR3 is TGCGCCAGCCGAAGGGACAGTTTCTACGAGCAGTACTTC. V gene TRBV5-1 combines with J gene TRBJ2-7; TRBD1 matches at 7 bases. Germline V gene lookup returns CDR1 SGHRS and CDR2 YFSETQ. The CDR3 loop spans 13 amino acids. With V trimmed by 7 bases and J by 3 bases, 7 bases remained unmatched.

This clone was observed once. The chain links TRBV5-5 to TRBJ1-2, with D tentatively TRBD1 (5 bases). The V and J ends lost 2 bases and 3 bases respectively, with 11 bases between them. CDR1 is SGHKS, CDR2 YYEKEE, per germline (reference sequence). The CDR3 has 14 amino acids. The CDR3, as DNA: TGTGCCAGCAGCTTAAGGGGTCAGGACTATGGCTACACCTTC. Translated: CASSLRGQDYGYTF.

V is TRBV2 and J is TRBJ1-3; 7 bases line up with TRBD1. The CDR3 loop spans 13 amino acids. Germline CDR1 SNHLY, CDR2 FYNNEI. The trim removed 7 bases at V and 2 bases at J, leaving 2 bases unmatched. In DNA, the CDR3 is TGTGCCAGCAAAGACAGGGCTGGAAACACCATATATTTT. Protein product: CASKDRAGNTIYF.

This clone was detected only a few times. The rearrangement joins TRBV30 to TRBJ1-1, with 7 bases matching TRBD1. Germline CDR1 GTSNPN, CDR2 SVGIG (reference sequence). The junction had 4 bases not matched to a gene; V was cut back by 1 base and J by 8 bases. CDR3 length: 12 residues. CDR3 nucleotide sequence: TGTGCCTGGAGTGCCTCACAGGGGGAAGCTTTCTTT. This gives the protein CAWSASQGEAFF.

The chain recombines TRBV15 with TRBJ2-1, with 7 bases lining up with TRBD2. J gave up 7 bases and V 8 bases, and 5 bases lay outside the gene matches. The CDR3 contains 12 residues. In germline, CDR1 is LNHNV, CDR2 YYDKDF (reference sequence). This CDR3 is CATQRGVNEQFF. DNA for the CDR3: TGTGCCACCCAGCGGGGAGTAAATGAGCAGTTCTTC.

This clone was observed a single time. The gene calls are TRBV10-3 and TRBJ2-3; the D gene is possibly TRBD2 (6 bases). V was trimmed by 3 bases and J by 14 bases, leaving 21 bases between them. The CDR3 runs 14 residues. Germline V gene sequence: CDR1 ENHRY, CDR2 SYGVKD. CDR3 amino acids: CAISDKGSTDGGYF. CDR3 nucleotides: TGTGCCATCAGTGATAAAGGGTCGACTGACGGGGGGTATTTT.

This chain joins TRBV27 and TRBJ2-5; D is perhaps TRBD2 (7 bases). The V gene's germline CDR1 is MNHEY and CDR2 SMNVEV (reference sequence). V lost 3 bases and J lost 5, with 16 bases in between. The CDR3 contains 15 residues. This chain's CDR3 is CASSFSAGHWETQYF. The CDR3 DNA is TGTGCCAGCAGTTTTTCAGCGGGACACTGGGAGACCCAGTACTTC.

This chain links TRBV18 with TRBJ2-1; TRBD2 agrees at 14 bases. The CDR3 runs to 15 residues. The junction had 7 bases not matched to a gene; V was cut back by 6 bases and J by 9 bases. Germline CDR1 reads KGHSH; CDR2 reads LQKENI. The DNA of the CDR3 is TGTGCCAGCTCCGCGGGACTAGCGGGAGATACTGAGCAGTTCTTC. Translated, it gives CASSAGLAGDTEQFF.

The V call is TRBV3-1 (or the pseudogene TRBV3-2), the J call TRBJ2-7; possible D gene TRBD1, 5 bases. This CDR3 comprises 15 residues. Germline V gene data show CDR1 as LGHDT and CDR2 as YNNKEL (reference sequence). V lost 7 bases and J lost 1, with 17 bases in between. The CDR3 bases are TGTGCCAGCACCAACAACAGGCTATCTTCCTACGAGCAGTACTTC. Translating gives CASTNNRLSSYEQYF.

In this sample, this clone turned up a few times. The chain has TRBV25-1 and TRBJ2-7; tentative D call: TRBD1 (5 bases). Trimming took off 6 bases at V and 4 bases at J, with 22 bases between the two ends. CDR1 MGHDK and CDR2 SYGVNS come from the germline V gene. The CDR3 contains 16 residues. The DNA of the CDR3 is TGTGCCAGCAGACCCAACCTAGTGGGGCCCGAATACGAGCAGTACTTC. This codes for CASRPNLVGPEYEQYF.

The gene calls are TRBV24-1 and TRBJ2-7; TRBD2 agrees at 7 bases. CDR3 length: 15 residues. Trimming removed 5 bases from V and 3 bases from J; junction bases left unmatched: 9. Germline values: CDR1 KGHDR, CDR2 SFDVKD. The CDR3 DNA reads TGTGCCACCAGTGTGGAGCGGGAATGGGTCTACGAGCAGTACTTC. Its translation is CATSVEREWVYEQYF.

This clone occurred once. The chain carries TRBV9 and TRBJ2-2; TRBD1 is a possible D gene (6 bases). This CDR3 spans 15 amino acids. Germline assignment: CDR1 SGDLS and CDR2 YYNGEE. Trimming took 0 bases from V and 1 from J, leaving 7 bases between them. DNA of the CDR3: TGTGCCAGCAGCGTAGGGACAGTGAACACCGGGGAGCTGTTTTTT. It translates to CASSVGTVNTGELFF.

V is TRBV3-1 (or the pseudogene TRBV3-2) and J is TRBJ1-3; D gene unclear. Trimming removed 0 bases at V and 3 bases at J, with 9 bases between. The CDR3 is 15 amino acids. The germline V gene encodes CDR1 LGHDT and CDR2 YNNKEL (reference sequence). The CDR3 DNA is TGTGCCAGCAGCCAAGAAGGAGTGGGTGGAAACACCATATATTTT. Protein: CASSQEGVGGNTIYF.

There are many counts of this clone. The chain uses TRBV28 and TRBJ2-7, with 8 nucleotides matching TRBD1. The J segment lost 2 bases and the V segment lost 5 bases, leaving 14 bases of the junction unmatched. The CDR3 loop spans 17 amino acids. CDR1 and CDR2 from the germline V gene are MDHEN and SYDVKM. Here the CDR3 reads CASSPPPGQGSPYEQYF. The CDR3 bases are TGTGCCAGCAGTCCCCCCCCCGGACAGGGATCACCCTACGAGCAGTACTTC. Full variable domain (rest looked up from reference TRBV28 and TRBJ2-7): DVKVTQSSRYLVKRTGEKVFLECVQDMDHENMFWYRQDPGLGLRLIYFSYDVKMKEKGDIPEGYSVSREKKERFSLILESASTNQTSMYLCASSPPPGQGSPYEQYFGPGTRLTVT.

This chain connects TRBV19 to TRBJ2-2, with D possibly being TRBD1 (8 bases). V lost 4 bases and J 4 bases, leaving 16 bases between the germline ends. Germline values: CDR1 LNHDA, CDR2 SQIVND (reference sequence). The length of the CDR3 is 16 residues. The CDR3 DNA reads as TGTGCCAGTAGTACCTTGGACAGGGAGGGCACCGGGGAGCTGTTTTTT. Amino acid sequence: CASSTLDREGTGELFF.

The chain is built from TRBV3-1 (or the pseudogene TRBV3-2) and TRBJ2-1; 15 bases fit TRBD2. This CDR3 region has 16 residues. The germline V gene has CDR1 LGHDT and CDR2 YNNKEL (reference sequence). V trimming: 4 bases; J trimming: 6 bases; junction bases outside the gene matches: 4. The CDR3 loop is CASSPRTSGGVNEQFF. CDR3 DNA: TGTGCCAGCAGCCCCAGGACTAGCGGGGGGGTCAATGAGCAGTTCTTC.

This sequence joins TRBV19 and TRBJ2-1; tentative D call: TRBD2 (6 bases). The CDR3 runs to 14 residues. V was cut by 0 bases and J by 7 bases, with 10 bases left in between. Germline V gives CDR1 LNHDA, CDR2 SQIVND (reference sequence). CDR3 loop: CASSIDPGRNEQFF. CDR3 nucleotides: TGTGCCAGTAGTATAGATCCCGGGAGAAATGAGCAGTTCTTC.

V usage is TRBV2 and J usage is TRBJ2-3; possible D gene TRBD2, 5 bases. This CDR3 has 16 residues. V dropped 1 base and J dropped 3 bases, with 14 bases sitting between them. From germline, CDR1 is SNHLY and CDR2 FYNNEI. CDR3 DNA: TGTGCCAGCAGTGAAGGAGCTAGCAGAGAAACAGATACGCAGTATTTT. This encodes CASSEGASRETDTQYF.

A few counts support this clone. This chain links TRBV28 with TRBJ1-3, with D possibly being TRBD1 (5 bases). The germline V and J ends were trimmed by 4 bases and 4 bases, with 14 bases remaining between them. Germline V gene data show CDR1 as MDHEN and CDR2 as SYDVKM. The CDR3 spans 15 residues. This CDR3 reads CASSSPQGSGNTIYF. The CDR3 region has the DNA TGTGCCAGCAGTTCCCCTCAGGGATCAGGAAACACCATATATTTT.

This clone was observed once. This chain connects TRBV6-5 to TRBJ2-3, with D tentatively TRBD1 (6 bases). Germline V gene lookup returns CDR1 MNHEY and CDR2 SVGAGI. CDR3 length: 14 residues. V lost 5 bases to trimming and J lost 1 base, with 10 bases between them. This CDR3 reads CASSTRQGTDTQYF. The CDR3 DNA reads as TGTGCCAGCAGTACACGACAGGGCACAGATACGCAGTATTTT.

V usage is TRBV13 and J usage is TRBJ2-3; a weak D match, TRBD2 (6 bases). The CDR3 is made up of 16 amino acids. V gave up 3 bases and J gave up 6 bases, with 19 bases separating them. In germline, CDR1 is PRHDT, CDR2 FYEKMQ (reference sequence). CDR3 region: CASSFWAPPGEDTQYF. Written as DNA, the CDR3 is TGTGCCAGCAGCTTTTGGGCCCCCCCGGGGGAGGATACGCAGTATTTT.

In its sample, this clone was seen a few times. The V gene is TRBV19, the J gene TRBJ1-5, with a possible D match to TRBD1 (5 bases). The length of the CDR3 is 16 residues. Germline V gene data show CDR1 as LNHDA and CDR2 as SQIVND (reference sequence). The ends were cut back, 0 bases at V and 1 base at J, with 10 bases in the middle. CDR3 sequence (DNA): TGTGCCAGTAGTATAGAAGCCAGGGCGAGCAATCAGCCCCAGCATTTT. Its translation: CASSIEARASNQPQHF.

This clone came up many times. This rearrangement joins TRBV5-1 to TRBJ1-1; perhaps TRBD1 as D (5 bases). This CDR3 has 16 amino acids. Germline CDR1 is SGHRS and CDR2 is YFSETQ. V dropped 0 bases and J dropped 0 bases, with 12 bases sitting between them. The CDR3: CASSLGVTGMNTEAFF. The DNA of the CDR3 is TGCGCCAGCAGCTTGGGAGTAACAGGCATGAACACTGAAGCTTTCTTT.